This TCR beta chain stems from a study of blood T cell repertoires in COVID-19. The wider study: Donors in the United States, Italy and Spain gave samples during acute or convalescent COVID-19. The analysed material was cDNA or gDNA that came from T cells, B-cell-depleted T cells, or PBMCs.

The CDR3 runs 14 residues. In germline, CDR1 is KGHDR, CDR2 SFDVKD. Trimming left V 5 bases short and J 1 base short, with 9 bases between. Data came from immunoSEQ multiplex PCR; TCRdb stores just in-frame clones and leaves some out. The table records 140,000 to 150,000 clones, about 88% of them present only once. This chain uses TRBV24-1 with TRBJ2-3; D is possibly TRBD2 (6 bases). The source is a human donor in a cohort sampled during active COVID-19. The material sequenced was peripheral blood. CDR3 nucleotides: TGTGCCACCAGTGGGAGGGGCCGCACAGATACGCAGTATTTT. Protein product: CATSGRGRTDTQYF.